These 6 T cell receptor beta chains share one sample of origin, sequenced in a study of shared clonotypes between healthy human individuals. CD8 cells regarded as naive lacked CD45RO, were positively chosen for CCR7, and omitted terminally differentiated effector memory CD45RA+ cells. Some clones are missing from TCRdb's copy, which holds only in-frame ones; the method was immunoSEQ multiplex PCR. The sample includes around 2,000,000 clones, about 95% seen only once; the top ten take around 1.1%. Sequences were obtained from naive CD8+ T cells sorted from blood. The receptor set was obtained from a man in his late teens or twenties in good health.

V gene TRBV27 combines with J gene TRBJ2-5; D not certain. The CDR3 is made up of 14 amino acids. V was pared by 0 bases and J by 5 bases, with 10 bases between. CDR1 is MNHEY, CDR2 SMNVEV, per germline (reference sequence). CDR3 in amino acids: CASSLSQYWETQYF. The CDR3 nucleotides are TGTGCCAGCAGTTTATCCCAGTACTGGGAGACCCAGTACTTC.

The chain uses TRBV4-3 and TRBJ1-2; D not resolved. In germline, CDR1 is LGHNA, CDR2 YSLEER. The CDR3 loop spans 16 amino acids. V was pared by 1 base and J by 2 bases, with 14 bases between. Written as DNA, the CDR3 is TGCGCCAGCAGCCAAGTGTTCGCAGGAGTCAACTATGGCTACACCTTC. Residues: CASSQVFAGVNYGYTF.

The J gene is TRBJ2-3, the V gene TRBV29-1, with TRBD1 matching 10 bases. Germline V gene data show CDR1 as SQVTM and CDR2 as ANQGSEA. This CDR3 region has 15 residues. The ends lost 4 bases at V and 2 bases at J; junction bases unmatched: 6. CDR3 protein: CSVALTGGFTDTQYF. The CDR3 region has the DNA TGCAGCGTTGCCCTGACAGGGGGCTTCACAGATACGCAGTATTTT.

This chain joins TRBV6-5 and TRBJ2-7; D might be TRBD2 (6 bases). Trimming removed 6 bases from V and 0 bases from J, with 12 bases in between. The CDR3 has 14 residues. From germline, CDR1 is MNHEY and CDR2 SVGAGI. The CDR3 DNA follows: TGTGCCAGCAGCCTGGGACTGCCCTCCTACGAGCAGTACTTC. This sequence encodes CASSLGLPSYEQYF.

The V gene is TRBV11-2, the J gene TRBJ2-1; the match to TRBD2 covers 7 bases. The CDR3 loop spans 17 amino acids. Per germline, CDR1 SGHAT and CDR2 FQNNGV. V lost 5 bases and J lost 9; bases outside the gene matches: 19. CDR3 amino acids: CASSPTVLWGGKPEQFF. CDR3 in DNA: TGTGCCAGCAGCCCAACGGTTCTATGGGGGGGAAAACCTGAGCAGTTCTTC.

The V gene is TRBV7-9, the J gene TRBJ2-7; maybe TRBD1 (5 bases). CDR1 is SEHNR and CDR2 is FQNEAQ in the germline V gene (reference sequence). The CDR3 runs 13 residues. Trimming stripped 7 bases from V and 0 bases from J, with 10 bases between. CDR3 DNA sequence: TGTGCCAGCACCGAAGACAGCTCCTACGAGCAGTACTTC. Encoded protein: CASTEDSSYEQYF.